What follows are 3 T cell receptor beta chains derived from one specimen sequenced in a study of immune evolution from preneoplasia to lung adenocarcinoma. Assay: immunoSEQ multiplex PCR; the TCRdb copy retains only in-frame clones and omits some. Here the sample spans 6,000 to 6,500 clones, 73% being singletons. The sample consisted of FFPE lung adenocarcinoma in situ tissue. All receptors derive from an older donor with lung adenocarcinoma.

The chain is built from TRBV14 and TRBJ2-7; tentative D call: TRBD2 (6 bases). Deletions cut 0 bases from V and 5 bases from J, with 14 bases between. The V gene's germline CDR1 is SGHDN and CDR2 FVKESK. CDR3 length: 15 amino acids. The CDR3 spells CASSQDPSGAHEQYF. The CDR3 DNA sequence: TGTGCCAGCAGCCAAGATCCCTCGGGAGCGCACGAGCAGTACTTC.

CDR3: CASSLATGGDEKLFF. DNA for the CDR3: TGTGCCAGCAGCTTAGCGACAGGGGGTGATGAAAAACTGTTTTTT. J is TRBJ1-4 and V is TRBV7-9; 9 bases are shared with TRBD1. V dropped 0 bases and J dropped 6; count of bases not matched to a gene: 2. Germline V gene lookup returns CDR1 SEHNR and CDR2 FQNEAQ (reference sequence). The length of the CDR3 is 15 residues.

This clone has more than one count but fewer than ten. This sequence joins TRBV5-4 and TRBJ1-1; no firm D call. This CDR3 contains 11 residues. V was clipped by 2 bases and J by 7 bases, with 6 bases between them. From germline, CDR1 is SGHNT and CDR2 YYREEE (reference sequence). CDR3 protein: CASSFQGEAFF. CDR3 nucleotides: TGTGCCAGCAGCTTCCAAGGTGAAGCTTTCTTT. Full variable domain (missing parts from reference TRBV5-4 and TRBJ1-1): ETGVTQSPTHLIKTRGQQVTLRCSSQSGHNTVSWYQQALGQGPQFIFQYYREEENGRGNFPPRFSGLQFPNYSSELNVNALELDDSALYLCASSFQGEAFFGQGTRLTVV.